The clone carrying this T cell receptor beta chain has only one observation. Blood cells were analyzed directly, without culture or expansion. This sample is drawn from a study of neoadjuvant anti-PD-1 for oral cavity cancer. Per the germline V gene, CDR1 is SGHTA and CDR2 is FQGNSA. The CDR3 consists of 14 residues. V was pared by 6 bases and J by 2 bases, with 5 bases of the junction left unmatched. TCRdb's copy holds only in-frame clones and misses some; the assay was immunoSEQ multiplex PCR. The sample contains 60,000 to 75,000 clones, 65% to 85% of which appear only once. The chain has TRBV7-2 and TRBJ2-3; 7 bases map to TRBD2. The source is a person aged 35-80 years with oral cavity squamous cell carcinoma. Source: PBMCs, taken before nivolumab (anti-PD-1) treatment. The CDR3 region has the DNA TGTGCCAGCAGTCGGGGGGACCACACAGATACGCAGTATTTT. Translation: CASSRGDHTDTQYF.